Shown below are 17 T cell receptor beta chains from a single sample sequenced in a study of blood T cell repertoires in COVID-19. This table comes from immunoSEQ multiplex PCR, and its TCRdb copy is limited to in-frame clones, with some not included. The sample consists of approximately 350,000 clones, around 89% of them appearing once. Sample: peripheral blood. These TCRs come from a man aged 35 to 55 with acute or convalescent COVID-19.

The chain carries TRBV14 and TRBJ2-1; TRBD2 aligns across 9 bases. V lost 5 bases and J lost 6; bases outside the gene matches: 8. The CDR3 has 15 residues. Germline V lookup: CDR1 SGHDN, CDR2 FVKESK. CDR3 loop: CASSLPGLALNEQFF. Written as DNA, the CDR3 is TGTGCCAGCAGCTTGCCGGGACTAGCCCTCAATGAGCAGTTCTTC.

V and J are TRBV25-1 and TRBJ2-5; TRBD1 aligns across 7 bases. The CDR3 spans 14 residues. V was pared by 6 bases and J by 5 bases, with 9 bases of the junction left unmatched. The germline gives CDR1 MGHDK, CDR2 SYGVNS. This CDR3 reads CASREEGAEETQYF. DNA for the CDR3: TGTGCCAGCAGGGAAGAGGGGGCGGAGGAGACCCAGTACTTC.

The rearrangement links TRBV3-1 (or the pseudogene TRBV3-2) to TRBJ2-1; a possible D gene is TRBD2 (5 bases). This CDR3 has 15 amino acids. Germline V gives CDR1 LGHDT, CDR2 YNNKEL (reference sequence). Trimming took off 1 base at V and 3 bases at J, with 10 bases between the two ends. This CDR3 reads CASSQARESYNEQFF. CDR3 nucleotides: TGTGCCAGCAGCCAAGCGAGGGAGAGCTACAATGAGCAGTTCTTC.

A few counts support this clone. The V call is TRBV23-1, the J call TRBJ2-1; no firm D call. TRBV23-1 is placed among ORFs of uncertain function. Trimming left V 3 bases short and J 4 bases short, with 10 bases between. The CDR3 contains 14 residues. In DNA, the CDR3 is TGCGCCAGCAGTCAGCTAGTGGGTTACAATGAGCAGTTCTTC. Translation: CASSQLVGYNEQFF.

For the CDR3, the DNA is TGTGCCAGTAGTACCGGACAGCAGAATTCACCCCTCCACTTT. The encoded protein is CASSTGQQNSPLHF. This chain joins TRBV19 and TRBJ1-6; tentatively, D is TRBD1 (6 bases). There are 14 residues in the CDR3. CDR1 is LNHDA, CDR2 SQIVND, per germline (reference sequence). The V and J ends lost 4 bases and 7 bases respectively, with 11 bases between them.

This CDR3 reads CASSSHELHQPQHF. DNA for the CDR3: TGTGCCAGCAGCTCCCATGAACTTCATCAGCCCCAGCATTTT. The chain uses TRBV6-5 and TRBJ1-5; no clear D gene. The CDR3 covers 14 residues. Germline-derived CDR1 and CDR2 are MNHEY and SVGAGI. The V and J ends lost 6 bases and 5 bases respectively, with 14 bases between them.

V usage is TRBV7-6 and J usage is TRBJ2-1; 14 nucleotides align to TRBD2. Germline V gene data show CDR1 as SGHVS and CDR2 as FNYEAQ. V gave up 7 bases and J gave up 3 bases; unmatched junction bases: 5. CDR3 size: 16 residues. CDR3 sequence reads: CASNRTSGGHYNEQFF. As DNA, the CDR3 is TGTGCCAGCAACCGGACTAGCGGGGGGCACTACAATGAGCAGTTCTTC.

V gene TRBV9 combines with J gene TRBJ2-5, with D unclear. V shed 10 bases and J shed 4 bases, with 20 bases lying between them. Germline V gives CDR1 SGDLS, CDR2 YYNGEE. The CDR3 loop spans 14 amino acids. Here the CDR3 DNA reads TGTGCCCCCCCCTTGGGCCGTTGGTTAGAGACCCAGTACTTC. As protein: CAPPLGRWLETQYF.

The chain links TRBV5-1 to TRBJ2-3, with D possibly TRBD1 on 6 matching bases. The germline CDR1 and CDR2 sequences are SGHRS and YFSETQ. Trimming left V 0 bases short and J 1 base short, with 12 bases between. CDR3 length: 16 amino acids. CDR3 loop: CASSLVDSPRTDTQYF. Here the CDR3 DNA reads TGCGCCAGCAGCTTGGTGGACAGCCCCCGCACAGATACGCAGTATTTT.

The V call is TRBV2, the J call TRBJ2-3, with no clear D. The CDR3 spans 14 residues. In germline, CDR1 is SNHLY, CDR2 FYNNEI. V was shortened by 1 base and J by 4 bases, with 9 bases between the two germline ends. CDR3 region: CASSEVSQSDTQYF. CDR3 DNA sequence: TGTGCCAGCAGTGAAGTTTCACAGTCAGATACGCAGTATTTT.

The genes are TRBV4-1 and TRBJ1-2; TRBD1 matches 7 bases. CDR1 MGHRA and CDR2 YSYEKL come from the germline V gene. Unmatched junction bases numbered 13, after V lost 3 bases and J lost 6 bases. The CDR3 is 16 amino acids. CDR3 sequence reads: CASSQAVGQKADGYTF. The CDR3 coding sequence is TGCGCCAGCAGCCAGGCCGTGGGACAGAAAGCCGATGGCTACACCTTC.

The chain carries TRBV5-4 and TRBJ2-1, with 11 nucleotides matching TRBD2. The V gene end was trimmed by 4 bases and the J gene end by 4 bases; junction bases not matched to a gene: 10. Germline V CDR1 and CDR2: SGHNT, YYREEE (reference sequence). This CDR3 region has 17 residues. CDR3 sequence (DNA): TGTGCCAGCAGCGCAGACCCCGGGACTAGCGGTTACAATGAGCAGTTCTTC. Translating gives CASSADPGTSGYNEQFF.

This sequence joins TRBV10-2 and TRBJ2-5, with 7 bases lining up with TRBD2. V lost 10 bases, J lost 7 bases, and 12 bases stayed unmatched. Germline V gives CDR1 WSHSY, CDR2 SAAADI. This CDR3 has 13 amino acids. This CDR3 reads CATKTMREMTQYF. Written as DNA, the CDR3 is TGCGCCACCAAGACTATGCGGGAGATGACCCAGTACTTC.

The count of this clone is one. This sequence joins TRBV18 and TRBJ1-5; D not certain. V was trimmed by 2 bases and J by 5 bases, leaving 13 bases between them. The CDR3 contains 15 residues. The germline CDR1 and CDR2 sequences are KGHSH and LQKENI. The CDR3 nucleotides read TGTGCCAGCTCACCATCCTCACTCCGAGATCAGCCCCAGCATTTT. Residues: CASSPSSLRDQPQHF.

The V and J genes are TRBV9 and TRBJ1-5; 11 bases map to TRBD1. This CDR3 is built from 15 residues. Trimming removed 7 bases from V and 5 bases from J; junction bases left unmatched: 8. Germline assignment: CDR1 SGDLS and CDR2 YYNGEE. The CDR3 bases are TGTGCCAGCGCCCTCACGGGACAGGGGGATCAGCCCCAGCATTTT. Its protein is CASALTGQGDQPQHF.

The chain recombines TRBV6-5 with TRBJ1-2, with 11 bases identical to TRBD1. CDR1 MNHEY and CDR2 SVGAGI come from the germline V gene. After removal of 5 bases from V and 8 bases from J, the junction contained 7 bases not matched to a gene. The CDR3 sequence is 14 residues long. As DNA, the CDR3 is TGTGCCAGCAGTCAGGACAGGGGGCGAGAAGGCTACACCTTC. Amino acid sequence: CASSQDRGREGYTF.

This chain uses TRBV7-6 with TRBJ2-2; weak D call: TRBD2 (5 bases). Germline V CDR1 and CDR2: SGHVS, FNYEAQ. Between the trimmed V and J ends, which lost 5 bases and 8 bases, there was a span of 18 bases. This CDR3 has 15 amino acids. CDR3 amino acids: CASSPYLPAEGELFF. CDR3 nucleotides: TGTGCCAGCAGCCCGTACCTTCCAGCGGAGGGGGAGCTGTTTTTT.